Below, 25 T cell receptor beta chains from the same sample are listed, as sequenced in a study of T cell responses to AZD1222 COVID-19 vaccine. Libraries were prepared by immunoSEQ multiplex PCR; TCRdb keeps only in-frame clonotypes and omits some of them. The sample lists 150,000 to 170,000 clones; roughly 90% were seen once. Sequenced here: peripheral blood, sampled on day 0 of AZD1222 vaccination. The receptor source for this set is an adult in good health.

CDR3 region: CASSHPSGKQAASGNTIYF. The CDR3 region has the DNA TGTGCCAGCAGCCACCCCTCCGGAAAACAGGCCGCCTCTGGAAACACCATATATTTT. The chain combines TRBV3-1 (or the pseudogene TRBV3-2) with TRBJ1-3; possibly TRBD1 for D (5 bases). V lost 3 bases to trimming and J lost 0 bases, with 21 bases between them. The CDR3 length is 19 residues. Germline-derived CDR1 and CDR2 are LGHDT and YNNKEL (reference sequence).

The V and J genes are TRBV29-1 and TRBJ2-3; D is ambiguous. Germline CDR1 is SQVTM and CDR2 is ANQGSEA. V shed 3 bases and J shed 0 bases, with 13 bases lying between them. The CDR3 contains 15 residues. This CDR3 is CSVESRFTSTDTQYF. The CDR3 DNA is TGCAGCGTTGAGAGTCGGTTCACCAGCACAGATACGCAGTATTTT.

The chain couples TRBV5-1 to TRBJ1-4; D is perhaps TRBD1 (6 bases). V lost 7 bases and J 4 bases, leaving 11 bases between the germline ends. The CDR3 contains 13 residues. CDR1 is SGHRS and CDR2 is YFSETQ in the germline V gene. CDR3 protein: CASHGQNNEKLFF. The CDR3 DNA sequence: TGCGCCAGCCATGGACAGAATAATGAAAAACTGTTTTTT.

CDR3 bases: TGTGCCAGCAGTCAGGGACTGTGGGATGAGCAGTTCTTC. Residues: CASSQGLWDEQFF. This sequence joins TRBV6-5 and TRBJ2-1; possibly TRBD2 for D (6 bases). V lost 5 bases and J 8 bases, leaving 13 bases between the germline ends. Germline V CDR1 and CDR2: MNHEY, SVGAGI. The CDR3 is 13 residues long.

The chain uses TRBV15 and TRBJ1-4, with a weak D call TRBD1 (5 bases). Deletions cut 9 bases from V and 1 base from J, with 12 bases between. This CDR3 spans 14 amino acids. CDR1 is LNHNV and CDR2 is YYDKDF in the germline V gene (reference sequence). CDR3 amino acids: CATGSGGTNEKLFF. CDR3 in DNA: TGTGCCACTGGCAGCGGGGGAACTAATGAAAAACTGTTTTTT. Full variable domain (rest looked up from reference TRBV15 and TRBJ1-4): DAMVIQNPRYQVTQFGKPVTLSCSQTLNHNVMYWYQQKSSQAPKLLFHYYDKDFNNEADTPDNFQSRRPNTSFCFLDIRSPGLGDTAMYLCATGSGGTNEKLFFGSGTQLSVL.

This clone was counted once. CDR3 sequence reads: CASSLQLQPQHF. CDR3 nucleotide sequence: TGTGCCAGCAGTTTGCAACTACAGCCCCAGCATTTT. V usage is TRBV28 and J usage is TRBJ1-5; D is undetermined. This CDR3 comprises 12 residues. Germline V lookup: CDR1 MDHEN, CDR2 SYDVKM. Trimming pared 3 bases from V and 7 bases from J, leaving 7 bases between.

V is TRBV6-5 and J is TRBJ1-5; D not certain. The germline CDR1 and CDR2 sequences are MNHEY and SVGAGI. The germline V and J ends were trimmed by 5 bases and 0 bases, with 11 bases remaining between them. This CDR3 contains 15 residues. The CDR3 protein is CASSQQRYSNQPQHF. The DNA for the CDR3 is TGTGCCAGCAGTCAACAGCGGTATAGCAATCAGCCCCAGCATTTT.

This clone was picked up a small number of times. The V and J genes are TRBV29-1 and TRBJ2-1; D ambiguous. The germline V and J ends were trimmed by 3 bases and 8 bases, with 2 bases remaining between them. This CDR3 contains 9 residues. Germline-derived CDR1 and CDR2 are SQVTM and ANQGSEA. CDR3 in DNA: TGCAGCGTTGATGATGAGCAGTTCTTC. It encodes CSVDDEQFF.

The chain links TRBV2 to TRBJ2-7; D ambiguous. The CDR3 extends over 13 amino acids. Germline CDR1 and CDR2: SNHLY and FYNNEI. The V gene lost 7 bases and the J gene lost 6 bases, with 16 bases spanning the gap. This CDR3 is CASIRMGIGEQYF. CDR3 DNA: TGTGCCAGCATAAGAATGGGAATCGGCGAGCAGTACTTC.

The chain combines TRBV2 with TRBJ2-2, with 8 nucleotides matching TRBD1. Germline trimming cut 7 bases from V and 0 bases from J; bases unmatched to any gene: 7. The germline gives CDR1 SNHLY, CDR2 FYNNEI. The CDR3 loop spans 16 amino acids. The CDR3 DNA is TGTGCCAGCAAGGACAGGGCCGAATCGAACACCGGGGAGCTGTTTTTT. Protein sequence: CASKDRAESNTGELFF.

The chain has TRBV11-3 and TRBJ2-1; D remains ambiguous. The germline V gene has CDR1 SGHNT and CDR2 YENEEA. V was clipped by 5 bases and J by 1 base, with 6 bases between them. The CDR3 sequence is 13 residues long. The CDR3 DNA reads TGTGCCAGCAGCAATCGGTCCTACAATGAGCAGTTCTTC. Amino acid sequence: CASSNRSYNEQFF.

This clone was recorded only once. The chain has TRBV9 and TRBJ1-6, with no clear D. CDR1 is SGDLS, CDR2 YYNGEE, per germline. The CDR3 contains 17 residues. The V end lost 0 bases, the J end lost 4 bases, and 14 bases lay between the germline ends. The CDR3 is CASSVEGQLGYNSPLHF. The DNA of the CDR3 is TGTGCCAGCAGCGTAGAGGGTCAGCTCGGGTATAATTCACCCCTCCACTTT.

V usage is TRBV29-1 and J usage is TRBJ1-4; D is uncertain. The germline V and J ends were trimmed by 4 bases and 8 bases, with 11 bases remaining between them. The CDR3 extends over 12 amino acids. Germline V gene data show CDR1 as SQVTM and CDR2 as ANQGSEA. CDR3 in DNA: TGCAGCGTTGGGAACCCGTGGGAAAAACTGTTTTTT. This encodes CSVGNPWEKLFF.

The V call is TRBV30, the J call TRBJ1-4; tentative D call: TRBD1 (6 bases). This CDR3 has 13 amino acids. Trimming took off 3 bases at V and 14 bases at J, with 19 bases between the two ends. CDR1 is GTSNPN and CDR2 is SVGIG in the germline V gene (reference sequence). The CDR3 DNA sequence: TGTGCCTGGAGGGCAGCCGGGACACCGGGGCTGTTTTTT. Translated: CAWRAAGTPGLFF. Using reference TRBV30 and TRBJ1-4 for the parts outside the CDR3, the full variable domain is SQTIHQWPATLVQPVGSPLSLECTVEGTSNPNLYWYRQAAGRGLQLLFYSVGIGQISSEVPQNLSASRPQDRQFILSSKKLLLSDSGFYLCAWRAAGTPGLFFGSGTQLSVL.

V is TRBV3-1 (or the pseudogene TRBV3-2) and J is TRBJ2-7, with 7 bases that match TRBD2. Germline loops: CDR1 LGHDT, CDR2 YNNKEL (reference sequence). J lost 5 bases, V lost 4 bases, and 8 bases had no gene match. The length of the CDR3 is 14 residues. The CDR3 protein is CASSPRAGRDEQYF. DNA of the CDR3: TGTGCCAGCAGCCCCCGGGCAGGGAGGGACGAGCAGTACTTC.

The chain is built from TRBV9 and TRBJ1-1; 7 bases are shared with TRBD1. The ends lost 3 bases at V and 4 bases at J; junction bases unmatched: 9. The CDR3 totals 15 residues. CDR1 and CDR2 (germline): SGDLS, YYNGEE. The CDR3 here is CASSALRGASTEAFF. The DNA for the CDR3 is TGTGCCAGCAGCGCTCTCAGGGGGGCGAGCACTGAAGCTTTCTTT.

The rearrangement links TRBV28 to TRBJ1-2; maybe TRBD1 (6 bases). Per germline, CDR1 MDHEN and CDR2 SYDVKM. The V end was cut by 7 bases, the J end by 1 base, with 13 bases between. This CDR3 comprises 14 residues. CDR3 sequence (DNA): TGTGCCAGCAAACAGGGCATTCGTAACTATGGCTACACCTTC. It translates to CASKQGIRNYGYTF.

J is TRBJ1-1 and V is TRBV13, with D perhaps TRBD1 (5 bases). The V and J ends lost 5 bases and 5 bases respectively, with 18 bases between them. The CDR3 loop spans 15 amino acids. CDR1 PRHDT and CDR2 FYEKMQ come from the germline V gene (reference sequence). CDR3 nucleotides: TGTGCCAGCAGCCGAGGCACTGCCCCAGGGACTGAAGCTTTCTTT. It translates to CASSRGTAPGTEAFF.

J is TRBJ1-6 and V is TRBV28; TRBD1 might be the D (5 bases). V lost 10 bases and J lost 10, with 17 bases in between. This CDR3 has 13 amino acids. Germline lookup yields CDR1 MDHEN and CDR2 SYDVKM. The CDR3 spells CATAVGARSPLHF. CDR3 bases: TGTGCCACAGCGGTCGGGGCCCGATCACCCCTCCACTTT.

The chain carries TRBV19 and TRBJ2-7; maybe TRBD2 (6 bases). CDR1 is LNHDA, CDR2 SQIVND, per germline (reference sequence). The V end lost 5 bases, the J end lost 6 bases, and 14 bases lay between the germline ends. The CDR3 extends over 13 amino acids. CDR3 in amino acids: CASSALGGGEQYF. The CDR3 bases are TGTGCCAGTAGTGCCCTGGGGGGAGGCGAGCAGTACTTC.

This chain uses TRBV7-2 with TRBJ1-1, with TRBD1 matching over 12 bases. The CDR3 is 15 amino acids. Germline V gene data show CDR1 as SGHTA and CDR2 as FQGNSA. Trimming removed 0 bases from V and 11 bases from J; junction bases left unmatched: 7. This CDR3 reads CASSLAPGQGAFAFF. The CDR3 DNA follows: TGTGCCAGCAGCTTAGCACCGGGACAGGGGGCGTTTGCTTTCTTT.

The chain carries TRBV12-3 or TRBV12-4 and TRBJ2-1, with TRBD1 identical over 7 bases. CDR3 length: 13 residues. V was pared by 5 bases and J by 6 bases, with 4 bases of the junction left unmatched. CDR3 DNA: TGTGCCAGCAGTCCCGGGACAGTCAATGAGCAGTTCTTC. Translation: CASSPGTVNEQFF.

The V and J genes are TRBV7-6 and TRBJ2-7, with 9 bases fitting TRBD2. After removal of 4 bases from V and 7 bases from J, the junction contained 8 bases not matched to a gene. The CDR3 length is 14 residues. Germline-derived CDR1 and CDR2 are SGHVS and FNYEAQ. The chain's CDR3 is CASSSEGLAVEQYF. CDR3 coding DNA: TGTGCCAGCAGCTCTGAGGGACTAGCCGTGGAGCAGTACTTC.

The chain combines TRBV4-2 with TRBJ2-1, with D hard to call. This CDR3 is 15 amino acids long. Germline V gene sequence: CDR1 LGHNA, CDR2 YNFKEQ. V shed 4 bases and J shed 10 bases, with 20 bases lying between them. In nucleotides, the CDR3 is TGTGCCAGCAGCCGCGATCGCGTCGACGGTAAAGAGCAGTTCTTC. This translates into CASSRDRVDGKEQFF.

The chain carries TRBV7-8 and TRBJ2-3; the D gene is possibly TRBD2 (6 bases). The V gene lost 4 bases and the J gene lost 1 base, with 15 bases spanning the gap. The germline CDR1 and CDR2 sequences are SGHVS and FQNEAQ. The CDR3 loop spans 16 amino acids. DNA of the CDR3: TGTGCCAGCAGCTCAGGACGCAGCGGGCGCACAGATACGCAGTATTTT. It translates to CASSSGRSGRTDTQYF.